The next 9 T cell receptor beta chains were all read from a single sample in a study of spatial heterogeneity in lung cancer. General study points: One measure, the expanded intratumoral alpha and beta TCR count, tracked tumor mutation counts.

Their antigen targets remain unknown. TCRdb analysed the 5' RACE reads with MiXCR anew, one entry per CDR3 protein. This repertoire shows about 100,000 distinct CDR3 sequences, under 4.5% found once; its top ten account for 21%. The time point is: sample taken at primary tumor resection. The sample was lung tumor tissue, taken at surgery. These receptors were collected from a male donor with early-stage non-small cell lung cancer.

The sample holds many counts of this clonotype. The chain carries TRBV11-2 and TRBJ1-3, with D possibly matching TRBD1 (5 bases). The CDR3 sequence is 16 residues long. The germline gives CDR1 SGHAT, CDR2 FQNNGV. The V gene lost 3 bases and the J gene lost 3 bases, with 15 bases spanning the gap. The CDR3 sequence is CASSLGRLGVGNTIYF. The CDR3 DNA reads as TGTGCCAGCAGCTTGGGACGACTGGGAGTTGGAAACACCATATATTTT.

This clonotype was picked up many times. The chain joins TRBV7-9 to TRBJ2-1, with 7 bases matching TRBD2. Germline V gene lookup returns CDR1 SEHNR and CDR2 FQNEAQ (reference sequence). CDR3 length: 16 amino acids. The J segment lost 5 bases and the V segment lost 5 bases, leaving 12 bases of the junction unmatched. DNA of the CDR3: TGTGCCAGCAGCCCCATATGGGAGGGGAGCCACAATGAGCAGTTCTTC. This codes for CASSPIWEGSHNEQFF.

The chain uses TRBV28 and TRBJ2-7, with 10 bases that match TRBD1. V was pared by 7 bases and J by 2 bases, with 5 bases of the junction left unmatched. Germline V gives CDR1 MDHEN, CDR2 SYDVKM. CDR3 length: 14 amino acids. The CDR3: CASIPGQGPYEQYF. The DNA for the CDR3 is TGTGCCAGCATTCCGGGACAGGGGCCCTACGAGCAGTACTTC. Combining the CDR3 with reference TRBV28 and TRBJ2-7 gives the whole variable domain DVKVTQSSRYLVKRTGEKVFLECVQDMDHENMFWYRQDPGLGLRLIYFSYDVKMKEKGDIPEGYSVSREKKERFSLILESASTNQTSMYLCASIPGQGPYEQYFGPGTRLTVT.

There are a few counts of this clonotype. CDR3 sequence (DNA): TGTGCCAGCAGATCCCCGACTAGCGGGCTATCCTACGAGCAGTACTTC. Translated: CASRSPTSGLSYEQYF. The chain employs TRBV28 and TRBJ2-7; 10 positions match TRBD2. Germline CDR1 MDHEN, CDR2 SYDVKM. J was trimmed by 1 base and V by 6 bases; bases with no gene match: 9. The CDR3 is 16 amino acids.

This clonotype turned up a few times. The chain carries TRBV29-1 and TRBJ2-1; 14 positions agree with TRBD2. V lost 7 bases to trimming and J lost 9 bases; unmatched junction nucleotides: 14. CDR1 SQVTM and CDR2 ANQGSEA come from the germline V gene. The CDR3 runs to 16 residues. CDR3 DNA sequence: TGCAGCGCTGAGGCCGCGGGACTAGCGGGAGAGGCTGAGCAGTTCTTC. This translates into CSAEAAGLAGEAEQFF.

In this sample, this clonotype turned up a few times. This CDR3 reads CSVEFPANYGYTF. The CDR3, as DNA: TGCAGCGTTGAATTTCCAGCTAACTATGGCTACACCTTC. The chain carries TRBV29-1 and TRBJ1-2; D gene unclear. Trimming cost V 2 bases and J 0 bases, with 7 bases left between them. Germline V gene lookup returns CDR1 SQVTM and CDR2 ANQGSEA. There are 13 residues in the CDR3.

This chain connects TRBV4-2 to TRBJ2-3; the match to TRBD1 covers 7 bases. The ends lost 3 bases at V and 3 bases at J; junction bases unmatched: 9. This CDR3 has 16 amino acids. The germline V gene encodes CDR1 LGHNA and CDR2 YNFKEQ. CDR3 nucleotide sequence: TGTGCCAGCAGCCAGGTTATCGAACAGGGGACAGATACGCAGTATTTT. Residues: CASSQVIEQGTDTQYF.

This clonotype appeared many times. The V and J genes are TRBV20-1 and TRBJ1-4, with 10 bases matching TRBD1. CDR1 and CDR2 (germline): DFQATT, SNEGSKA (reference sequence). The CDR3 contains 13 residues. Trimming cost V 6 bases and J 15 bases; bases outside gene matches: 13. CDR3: CSAKGQGREKVFF. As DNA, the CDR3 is TGCAGTGCCAAGGGACAGGGGAGGGAGAAGGTGTTTTTT.

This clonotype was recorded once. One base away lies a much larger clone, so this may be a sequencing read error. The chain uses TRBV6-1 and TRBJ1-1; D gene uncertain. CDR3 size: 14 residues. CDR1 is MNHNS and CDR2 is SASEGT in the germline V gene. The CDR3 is CARSMDRWATEAFF. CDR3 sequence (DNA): TGTGCCCGCAGCATGGACCGTTGGGCCACTGAAGCTTTCTTT.